Below, 25 T cell receptor beta chains from the same sample are listed, as sequenced in a study of blood T cell repertoires in COVID-19. The protocol was immunoSEQ multiplex PCR, while the TCRdb copy is restricted to in-frame clones and leaves out a portion. The table has 160,000 or so clones, roughly nine tenths seen once. Sequencing input: peripheral blood. These receptors were taken from a man between 60 and 70 years old with active or convalescent COVID-19.

The V and J genes are TRBV4-1 and TRBJ2-7, with 11 bases that match TRBD2. From germline, CDR1 is MGHRA and CDR2 YSYEKL. V trimming: 1 base; J trimming: 4 bases; junction bases outside the gene matches: 6. The CDR3 totals 16 residues. CDR3 bases: TGCGCCAGCAGCCAAGGACTAGCGGGACTCCTATACGAGCAGTACTTC. Protein: CASSQGLAGLLYEQYF.

The rearrangement uses TRBV14 and TRBJ2-3, with 11 bases matching TRBD2. The germline CDR1 and CDR2 sequences are SGHDN and FVKESK. The CDR3 totals 18 residues. V dropped 4 bases and J dropped 4; count of bases not matched to a gene: 13. The CDR3 here is CASSPNLAGGPRPDTQYF. CDR3 nucleotides: TGTGCCAGCAGCCCAAACTTAGCGGGAGGGCCCCGCCCAGATACGCAGTATTTT.

V and J are TRBV7-2 and TRBJ2-1; 10 bases align to TRBD2. This CDR3 has 15 residues. The germline V gene has CDR1 SGHTA and CDR2 FQGNSA. V was clipped by 2 bases and J by 10 bases; unmatched bases: 8. This CDR3 reads CASSLTAGGPLEQFF. The CDR3, as DNA: TGTGCCAGCAGCTTAACAGCGGGGGGGCCATTAGAGCAGTTCTTC.

The V call is TRBV23-1, the J call TRBJ2-1; TRBD1 aligns across 7 bases. TRBV23-1 is classed as an ORF, of uncertain function. V shed 4 bases and J 7 bases; nucleotides not matched to a gene: 4. The CDR3 runs 13 residues. CDR3 sequence (DNA): TGCGCCAGCAGTCGGGGACAGCTTAATGAGCAGTTCTTC. Encoded protein: CASSRGQLNEQFF.

The rearrangement uses TRBV12-3 or TRBV12-4 and TRBJ2-5, with 7 nucleotides matching TRBD1. J lost 3 bases, V lost 6 bases, and 1 base had no gene match. The CDR3 length is 12 residues. CDR3 in amino acids: CASSTGEETQYF. As DNA, the CDR3 is TGTGCCAGCAGCACAGGGGAAGAGACCCAGTACTTC.

This chain uses TRBV5-1 with TRBJ2-3, with 8 bases matching TRBD1. V lost 4 bases and J lost 4; bases outside the gene matches: 8. The germline CDR1 and CDR2 sequences are SGHRS and YFSETQ. The CDR3 length is 15 residues. CDR3 in amino acids: CASSRGQGRADTQYF. CDR3 nucleotides: TGCGCCAGCAGCCGCGGACAGGGTCGGGCAGATACGCAGTATTTT.

This chain links TRBV4-2 with TRBJ1-2, with D unclear. The CDR3 contains 16 residues. CDR1 LGHNA and CDR2 YNFKEQ come from the germline V gene. V gave up 3 bases and J gave up 0 bases, with 14 bases separating them. CDR3 nucleotide sequence: TGTGCCAGCAGCCACTTTTTGGCCCTAGCTAACTATGGCTACACCTTC. It specifies CASSHFLALANYGYTF.

This CDR3 is CASRGQGAGGYTF. CDR3 coding DNA: TGTGCCAGCAGGGGACAGGGGGCGGGGGGCTACACCTTC. The V call is TRBV25-1, the J call TRBJ1-2; 12 bases agree with TRBD1. With V trimmed by 6 bases and J by 8 bases, 4 bases remained unmatched. In germline, CDR1 is MGHDK, CDR2 SYGVNS. This CDR3 is built from 13 residues.

Points on this clone: Distinct nucleotide sequences in the sample also encode this CDR3. The CDR3 region has the DNA TGTGCCAGCAGTTTAGCGGGAGGCACCGGGGAGCTGTTTTTT. This codes for CASSLAGGTGELFF. The chain has TRBV6-5 and TRBJ2-2; 10 bases agree with TRBD2. This CDR3 is 14 amino acids long. V trimming: 4 bases; J trimming: 4 bases; junction bases outside the gene matches: 0. The V gene's germline CDR1 is MNHEY and CDR2 SVGAGI.

The chain carries TRBV3-1 (or the pseudogene TRBV3-2) and TRBJ1-5; 8 bases align to TRBD1. The CDR3 totals 17 residues. From germline, CDR1 is LGHDT and CDR2 YNNKEL (reference sequence). J was trimmed by 1 base and V by 3 bases; bases with no gene match: 8. CDR3 coding DNA: TGTGCCAGCAGCCAGGGGGCAGGGGGCGCGAGCAATCAGCCCCAGCATTTT. Protein sequence: CASSQGAGGASNQPQHF.

This chain joins TRBV10-2 and TRBJ1-1; a weak D match, TRBD1 (5 bases). Trimming took 5 bases from V and 0 from J, leaving 10 bases between them. This CDR3 has 14 amino acids. Germline V gene lookup returns CDR1 WSHSY and CDR2 SAAADI. CDR3 in amino acids: CASSLTAMNTEAFF. CDR3 nucleotides: TGCGCCAGCAGTTTGACAGCCATGAACACTGAAGCTTTCTTT.

This chain joins TRBV6-5 and TRBJ2-1; 8 bases fit TRBD1. The CDR3 runs to 15 residues. The V segment lost 6 bases and the J segment 2 bases; nucleotides outside the gene matches: 6. The germline CDR1 and CDR2 sequences are MNHEY and SVGAGI. CDR3 sequence (DNA): TGTGCCAGCAGCTTGGACAGGGCCACCTACAATGAGCAGTTCTTC. Its protein is CASSLDRATYNEQFF.

The V and J genes are TRBV12-3 or TRBV12-4 and TRBJ2-7; 8 nucleotides agree with TRBD1. The ends lost 6 bases at V and 2 bases at J; junction bases unmatched: 0. The CDR3 spans 12 residues. The CDR3 here is CASRGQAYEQYF. Written as DNA, the CDR3 is TGTGCCAGCAGGGGACAGGCCTACGAGCAGTACTTC.

J is TRBJ1-1 and V is TRBV5-4, with TRBD1 identical over 8 bases. The germline gives CDR1 SGHNT, CDR2 YYREEE (reference sequence). This CDR3 is 15 amino acids long. With V trimmed by 0 bases and J by 4 bases, 5 bases remained unmatched. CDR3 loop: CASSLGTGRGTEAFF. CDR3 DNA sequence: TGTGCCAGCAGCTTGGGGACAGGGAGGGGCACTGAAGCTTTCTTT.

The rearrangement uses TRBV18 and TRBJ1-3, with no clear D. Germline lookup yields CDR1 KGHSH and CDR2 LQKENI. The CDR3 totals 15 residues. Trimming took 3 bases from V and 0 from J, leaving 9 bases between them. CDR3: CASSPDLSSGNTIYF. CDR3 coding DNA: TGTGCCAGCTCACCTGACTTGAGCTCTGGAAACACCATATATTTT.

The V call is TRBV7-7, the J call TRBJ1-6; a weak D match, TRBD1 (6 bases). Germline V gene sequence: CDR1 SSHAT, CDR2 FNYEAQ (reference sequence). V gave up 5 bases and J gave up 8 bases, with 22 bases separating them. This CDR3 is 17 amino acids long. CDR3 DNA: TGTGCCAGCAGCCGCCCGCCGCCAAGCAGGGGACATTCACCCCTCCACTTT. Translation gives CASSRPPPSRGHSPLHF.

This clone appeared a single time. V usage is TRBV6-5 and J usage is TRBJ1-1, with D tentatively TRBD1 (6 bases). The CDR3 loop spans 14 amino acids. CDR1 is MNHEY, CDR2 SVGAGI, per germline. The V end was cut by 6 bases, the J end by 3 bases, with 14 bases between. The CDR3 bases are TGTGCCAGCAGAATTACAGGGTCCGACACTGAAGCTTTCTTT. As protein: CASRITGSDTEAFF.

The chain carries TRBV6-1 and TRBJ1-4; 10 bases line up with TRBD1. V lost 3 bases, J lost 8 bases, and 3 bases stayed unmatched. This CDR3 has 14 residues. CDR1 and CDR2 (germline): MNHNS, SASEGT. The CDR3: CASSEGTGEEKLFF. The CDR3 DNA sequence: TGTGCCAGCAGTGAGGGGACAGGGGAGGAAAAACTGTTTTTT.

V usage is TRBV3-1 (or the pseudogene TRBV3-2) and J usage is TRBJ2-1, with D uncertain. This CDR3 spans 12 amino acids. Per the germline V gene, CDR1 is LGHDT and CDR2 is YNNKEL (reference sequence). Trimming pared 3 bases from V and 7 bases from J, leaving 7 bases between. The CDR3 coding sequence is TGTGCCAGCAGCCACCCATTTAATGAGCAGTTCTTC. Translating gives CASSHPFNEQFF.

CDR3 in amino acids: CASSYSSRNQPQHF. Here the CDR3 DNA reads TGTGCCAGCAGTTACTCTTCTCGGAATCAGCCCCAGCATTTT. The chain employs TRBV6-5 and TRBJ1-5; D gene unclear. Germline lookup yields CDR1 MNHEY and CDR2 SVGAGI. The CDR3 has 14 amino acids. Trimming took 0 bases from V and 4 from J, leaving 7 bases between them.

The chain links TRBV5-1 to TRBJ2-2, with 10 bases fitting TRBD1. This CDR3 comprises 16 residues. V trimming: 0 bases; J trimming: 3 bases; junction bases outside the gene matches: 2. Germline CDR1 and CDR2: SGHRS and YFSETQ. The CDR3 DNA follows: TGCGCCAGCAGCTTGGTGACAGGGGGCCACACCGGGGAGCTGTTTTTT. It codes for CASSLVTGGHTGELFF. The variable domain in full, completed from reference TRBV5-1 and TRBJ2-2, reads KAGVTQTPRYLIKTRGQQVTLSCSPISGHRSVSWYQQTPGQGLQFLFEYFSETQRNKGNFPGRFSGRQFSNSRSEMNVSTLELGDSALYLCASSLVTGGHTGELFFGEGSRLTVL.

The rearrangement uses TRBV10-1 and TRBJ2-7, with a possible D match to TRBD1 (6 bases). V was trimmed by 6 bases and J by 2 bases, leaving 11 bases between them. The CDR3 totals 13 residues. Germline CDR1 and CDR2: WNHNN and SYGVQD (reference sequence). The DNA of the CDR3 is TGCGCCAGCAGCCCCCCAGGGGCCTACGAGCAGTACTTC. This encodes CASSPPGAYEQYF.

The chain carries TRBV11-2 and TRBJ2-7, with 7 bases identical to TRBD1. Unmatched junction bases numbered 4, after V lost 5 bases and J lost 3 bases. Germline CDR1 SGHAT, CDR2 FQNNGV. This CDR3 is 13 amino acids long. CDR3 protein: CASSPGTVYEQYF. The CDR3 DNA sequence: TGTGCCAGCAGCCCCGGGACAGTCTACGAGCAGTACTTC.

This chain links TRBV7-4 with TRBJ2-7; possibly TRBD1 for D (6 bases). This CDR3 contains 13 residues. Germline CDR1 SGHVT, CDR2 SQSDAQ. V dropped 5 bases and J dropped 0 bases, with 8 bases sitting between them. For the CDR3, the DNA is TGTGCCAGCAGCGACAGGAGCTCCTACGAGCAGTACTTC. Its protein product is CASSDRSSYEQYF.

In the case of this clone: This sample includes further DNA sequences coding for the same CDR3. The chain has TRBV5-1 and TRBJ2-7; D not resolved. The CDR3 has 12 residues. V lost 0 bases and J lost 4, with 5 bases in between. Germline V gene sequence: CDR1 SGHRS, CDR2 YFSETQ. In nucleotides, the CDR3 is TGCGCCAGCAGCTTGGACTTTTACGAGCAGTACTTC. It translates to CASSLDFYEQYF.